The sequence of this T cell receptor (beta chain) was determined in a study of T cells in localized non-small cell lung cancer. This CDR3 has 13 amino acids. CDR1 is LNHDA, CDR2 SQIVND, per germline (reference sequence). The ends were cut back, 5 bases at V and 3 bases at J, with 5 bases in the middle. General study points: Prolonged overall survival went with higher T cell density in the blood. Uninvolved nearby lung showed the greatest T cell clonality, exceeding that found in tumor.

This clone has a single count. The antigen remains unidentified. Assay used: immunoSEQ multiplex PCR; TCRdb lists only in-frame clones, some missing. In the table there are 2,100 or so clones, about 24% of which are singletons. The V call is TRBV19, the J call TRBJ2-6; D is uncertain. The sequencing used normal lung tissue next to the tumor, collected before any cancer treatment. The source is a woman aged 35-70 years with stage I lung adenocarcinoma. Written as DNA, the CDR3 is TGTGCCAGTAGTCCCGGTGGGGCCAACGTCCTGACTTTC. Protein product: CASSPGGANVLTF. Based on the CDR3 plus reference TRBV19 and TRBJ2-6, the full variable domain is DGGITQSPKYLFRKEGQNVTLSCEQNLNHDAMYWYRQDPGQGLRLIYYSQIVNDFQKGDIAEGYSVSREKKESFPLTVTSAQKNPTAFYLCASSPGGANVLTFGAGSRLTVL.